Listed below are T cell receptor beta chains from one sample, sequenced in a study of cytomegalovirus exposure and HLA in healthy donors. Libraries were prepared by immunoSEQ multiplex PCR; TCRdb keeps only in-frame clonotypes and omits some of them. This table holds about 100,000 clones, 79% found once. Sequenced input: PBMCs. The receptor source for this set is a female donor in good health and CMV-seropositive. Both conserved end residues are part of each CDR3. A D gene is named only where the DNA matches it firmly. The size entry is marked missing in some rows and otherwise reads once, few, many or a size class.

d_call | clone_size | j_call | v_call | cdr3_aa | cdr3_nt
- | - | TRBJ1-5 | TRBV6-6 | CASSYAGGGSQPQHF | TGTGCCAGCAGTTACGCTGGGGGAGGAAGCCAGCCCCAGCATTTT
- | - | TRBJ2-7 | TRBV5-4 | CASSFQGGIYEQYF | TGTGCCAGCAGCTTCCAGGGCGGGATCTACGAGCAGTACTTC
- | - | TRBJ2-6 | TRBV5-1 | CASSLTAAGANGLTF | TGCGCCAGCAGCTTGACAGCAGCTGGGGCCAACGGCCTGACTTTC
TRBD1 | - | TRBJ1-3 | TRBV2 | CASSPRRQGWDTIYF | TGTGCCAGCAGTCCTCGCCGACAGGGCTGGGACACCATATATTTT
TRBD2 | - | TRBJ2-2 | TRBV4-2 | CASSRNKGGKGGELFF | TGTGCCAGCAGCCGGAATAAGGGAGGGAAGGGCGGGGAGCTGTTTTTT
- | - | TRBJ2-7 | TRBV11-2 | CASSSRTVSSYEQYF | TGTGCCAGCAGCTCAAGGACTGTGAGCTCCTACGAGCAGTACTTC
- | - | TRBJ1-1 | TRBV10-1 | CASSVARNTEAFF | TGCGCCAGCAGTGTTGCTAGAAACACTGAAGCTTTCTTT
- | few | TRBJ1-3 | TRBV30 | CAWGSSGNTIYF | TGTGCCTGGGGGAGCTCTGGAAACACCATATATTTT
TRBD1 | - | TRBJ1-6 | TRBV28 | CASSQGARGSPLHF | TGTGCCAGCAGTCAGGGGGCGCGGGGCTCACCCCTCCACTTT
TRBD2 | - | TRBJ2-7 | TRBV5-1 | CASSLSGNPSYEQYF | TGCGCCAGCAGCTTGAGCGGGAACCCGAGTTACGAGCAGTACTTC
TRBD2 | - | TRBJ2-2 | TRBV19 | CALREANTGELFF | TGTGCCCTGCGGGAGGCGAACACCGGGGAGCTGTTTTTT
TRBD2 | few | TRBJ2-7 | TRBV6-1 | CASSEDNLAGTPYEQYF | TGTGCCAGCAGTGAAGATAATCTAGCGGGGACCCCCTACGAGCAGTACTTC
TRBD2 | - | TRBJ2-2 | TRBV10-1 | CASSKGTSGRTGELFF | TGCGCCAGCAGCAAAGGGACTAGCGGGAGGACCGGGGAGCTGTTTTTT
TRBD2 | - | TRBJ2-7 | TRBV11-2 | CASSLSGAGVGEQYF | TGTGCCAGCAGCTTATCAGGAGCGGGAGTGGGGGAGCAGTACTTC
- | - | TRBJ1-2 | TRBV6-5 | CASRPDRSYGYTF | TGTGCCAGCAGACCCGACAGGTCCTATGGCTACACCTTC
TRBD1 | - | TRBJ2-7 | TRBV7-9 | CASSLVGTGGNEQYF | TGTGCCAGCAGCTTAGTAGGGACAGGGGGCAACGAGCAGTACTTC
- | - | TRBJ2-7 | TRBV7-2 | CASTWATAYEQYF | TGTGCCAGCACCTGGGCCACCGCCTACGAGCAGTACTTC
- | once | TRBJ2-1 | TRBV2 | CASSETSNEQFF | TGTGCCAGCAGTGAGACTAGCAATGAGCAGTTCTTC
TRBD1 | few | TRBJ2-7 | TRBV7-2 | CASSFRQDRISTYEQYF | TGTGCCAGCAGCTTTCGGCAGGACAGGATATCAACGTACGAGCAGTACTTC
TRBD2 | - | TRBJ2-7 | TRBV7-9 | CASSGREASSYEQYF | TGTGCCAGCTCGGGGAGGGAGGCCTCCTCCTACGAGCAGTACTTC
TRBD1 | - | TRBJ2-5 | TRBV30 | CAADRGLRQETQYF | TGTGCCGCTGACAGGGGGCTGAGGCAAGAGACCCAGTACTTC
TRBD1 | once | TRBJ1-5 | TRBV30 | CAWDRGRDQPQHF | TGTGCCTGGGACAGGGGGAGGGATCAGCCCCAGCATTTT
- | - | TRBJ2-1 | TRBV5-1 | CASSLPSDKYNEQFF | TGCGCCAGCAGCTTGCCGTCGGACAAATACAATGAGCAGTTCTTC
- | - | TRBJ1-2 | TRBV30 | CAWTPETLPFYGYTF | TGTGCCTGGACGCCGGAGACCCTACCCTTCTATGGCTACACCTTC
- | - | TRBJ1-2 | TRBV7-6 | CASGSGEPNYGYTF | TGTGCCAGCGGATCGGGGGAGCCTAACTATGGCTACACCTTC
TRBD1 | - | TRBJ1-2 | TRBV5-1 | CASSSTGGARYLYGYTF | TGCGCCAGCAGCTCCACAGGGGGCGCCCGGTACCTCTATGGCTACACCTTC
TRBD1 | - | TRBJ2-7 | TRBV18 | CASRDRVVDEQYF | TGTGCCAGCCGGGACAGGGTGGTGGATGAGCAGTACTTC
- | - | TRBJ2-6 | TRBV5-6 | CASSSTGFPTGANVLTF | TGTGCCAGCAGCTCGACAGGTTTCCCCACTGGGGCCAACGTCCTGACTTTC
TRBD2 | - | TRBJ2-1 | TRBV7-8 | CASSWTPGLAGVSYNEQFF | TGTGCCAGCAGCTGGACCCCGGGACTAGCGGGAGTAAGCTACAATGAGCAGTTCTTC
TRBD1 | - | TRBJ1-2 | TRBV7-9 | CASSPTGARGYGYTF | TGTGCCAGCAGCCCTACAGGGGCCCGGGGGTATGGCTACACCTTC
- | - | TRBJ2-3 | TRBV19 | CASSLHTPGSTDTQYF | TGTGCCAGTAGCCTCCACACTCCGGGGAGCACAGATACGCAGTATTTT
- | - | TRBJ2-5 | TRBV29-1 | CSGQQGARETQYF | TGCAGCGGGCAACAGGGCGCCAGGGAGACCCAGTACTTC
TRBD1 | - | TRBJ1-1 | TRBV5-6 | CASSSPLDRGWSGTEAFF | TGTGCCAGCAGCTCTCCCCTCGACAGGGGTTGGAGTGGCACTGAAGCTTTCTTT
- | - | TRBJ2-7 | TRBV5-4 | CASRNRSYEQYF | TGTGCCAGCAGAAACAGATCCTACGAGCAGTACTTC
- | - | TRBJ1-2 | TRBV6-1 | CASRPVKSLYGYTF | TGTGCCAGCAGACCGGTGAAGTCTCTCTATGGCTACACCTTC
- | - | TRBJ1-1 | TRBV11-2 | CASSLVRTLPSNTEAFF | TGTGCCAGCAGCTTAGTGAGGACATTACCCTCAAACACTGAAGCTTTCTTT
- | - | TRBJ2-3 | TRBV27 | CASSFGRNTDTQYF | TGTGCCAGCAGTTTCGGGAGAAACACAGATACGCAGTATTTT
TRBD1 | few | TRBJ1-5 | TRBV11-2 | CASSEGTGVRNQPQHF | TGTGCCAGCAGCGAAGGGACAGGGGTTCGCAATCAGCCCCAGCATTTT
TRBD1 | - | TRBJ1-2 | TRBV5-4 | CASSLTGAYGYTF | TGTGCCAGCAGCCTGACAGGGGCCTATGGCTACACCTTC
- | - | TRBJ2-1 | TRBV11-2 | CASKRAGSLNEQFF | TGTGCCAGCAAAAGAGCAGGCAGCTTAAATGAGCAGTTCTTC